Below are 19 T cell receptor beta chains sequenced from a single sample in a study of blood T cells in healthy people across ages. PCR was performed a second time for roughly 7 to 11 cycles using a sample-barcoded 5' primer and a J-beta primer mix. One entry per CDR3 protein, called by TCRdb with MiXCR from the 5' RACE reads. The sample carries 750,000 to 950,000 distinct CDR3 sequences, 25% to 30% recorded once. This sample was shared with a second study, whose subject was T cells of mothers and their children.

The specimen was blood. These receptors all come from a middle-aged woman in good health.

On this clonotype: A read error is possible here, since a much larger clone lies one base away. Because it lacks the conserved phenylalanine or tryptophan at the end, this CDR3 is likely a read error. The gene calls are TRBV7-3 and TRBJ2-3, with 7 bases that match TRBD1. This CDR3 has 13 amino acids. The trim removed 5 bases at V and 7 bases at J, leaving 6 bases unmatched. Germline values: CDR1 SGHTA, CDR2 FQGTGA. This CDR3 is CASSDGTAHTQYV. CDR3 nucleotide sequence: TGTGCCAGCAGCGATGGGACAGCTCATACGCAGTATGTT.

This clonotype was observed many times. This chain uses TRBV7-2 with TRBJ2-7; TRBD1 aligns across 9 bases. The germline CDR1 and CDR2 sequences are SGHTA and FQGNSA. The length of the CDR3 is 14 residues. Trimming cost V 3 bases and J 3 bases; bases outside gene matches: 3. The chain's CDR3 is CASSFYRGLYEQYF. The CDR3 DNA reads TGTGCCAGCAGCTTCTACAGGGGGCTCTACGAGCAGTACTTC. The full variable domain, with the rest looked up from reference TRBV7-2 and TRBJ2-7, is GAGVSQSPSNKVTEKGKDVELRCDPISGHTALYWYRQSLGQGLEFLIYFQGNSAPDKSGLPSDRFSAERTGGSVSTLTIQRTQQEDSAVYLCASSFYRGLYEQYFGPGTRLTVT.

There are a few counts of this clonotype. A much larger clone sits a single nucleotide away, making a read error possible. The rearrangement joins TRBV20-1 to TRBJ2-5, with D perhaps TRBD1 (6 bases). With 0 bases removed from V and 11 bases from J, the gap between germline ends came to 22 bases. CDR1 and CDR2 from the germline V gene are DFQATT and SNEGSKA (reference sequence). CDR3 length: 15 residues. The CDR3 nucleotides are TGCAGTGCTAGAGATTTAACAGGGTTGCCTGGTGAGCAGTACTTC. Residues: CSARDLTGLPGEQYF.

As concerns this clonotype: One base away lies a much larger clone, so this may be a sequencing read error. The rearrangement joins TRBV27 to TRBJ2-5; D is ambiguous. V was cut by 5 bases and J by 13 bases, with 11 bases left in between. This CDR3 contains 10 residues. The germline V gene encodes CDR1 MNHEY and CDR2 SMNVEV (reference sequence). The CDR3 nucleotides read TGTGCCAGCAGTCGGCCAGGATTGTACTTC. This translates into CASSRPGLYF.

This clonotype was recorded many times. An end of the junction does not agree with germline; a read error may underlie this. The CDR3 DNA reads TGTGCTAGCAGCCCCGACGGGGGGGCGAACACCGGGGAGCTGTTTTTT. Residues: CASSPDGGANTGELFF. The chain has TRBV7-7 and TRBJ2-2; 8 bases are shared with TRBD2. The CDR3 has 16 residues. The germline V gene encodes CDR1 SSHAT and CDR2 FNYEAQ (reference sequence).

The rearrangement uses TRBV20-1 and TRBJ1-6; D is possibly TRBD1 (6 bases). Looked up from germline, CDR1 is DFQATT and CDR2 is SNEGSKA (reference sequence). V shed 6 bases and J shed 4 bases, with 19 bases lying between them. This CDR3 contains 16 residues. In DNA form, the CDR3 reads TGCAGTGCGAGGGCACTAGCAGGGGCGTATAATTCACCCCTCCACTTT. Encoded protein: CSARALAGAYNSPLHF.

This clonotype occurred many times. The rearrangement joins TRBV20-1 to TRBJ2-7; D may be TRBD2 (6 bases). The CDR3 covers 12 residues. Germline CDR1 and CDR2: DFQATT and SNEGSKA (reference sequence). Trimming removed 6 bases at V and 7 bases at J, with 16 bases between. CDR3 residues: CSAHAGRWEQYF. The CDR3 DNA sequence: TGCAGTGCCCACGCGGGGCGCTGGGAGCAGTACTTC.

As for this clonotype: The CDR3 does not close with the conserved phenylalanine or tryptophan, likely indicating a read error. CDR3 sequence: CASSTGFQASPLHL. DNA of the CDR3: TGTGCCAGCAGTACCGGGTTCCAGGCTTCACCCCTCCACCTT. The V and J genes are TRBV6-5 and TRBJ1-6, with no clear D. The CDR3 has 14 residues. Between the trimmed V and J ends, which lost 5 bases and 9 bases, there was a span of 14 bases. Germline V gene sequence: CDR1 MNHEY, CDR2 SVGAGI.

The sample holds many counts of this clonotype. This chain connects TRBV9 to TRBJ2-5, with D possibly TRBD2 on 5 matching bases. V was clipped by 4 bases and J by 4 bases, with 14 bases between them. This CDR3 has 14 residues. Germline loops: CDR1 SGDLS, CDR2 YYNGEE. The CDR3 sequence is CASSRSGVGETQYF. CDR3 sequence (DNA): TGTGCCAGCAGCAGGTCCGGGGTTGGAGAGACCCAGTACTTC.

At least ten counts were recorded for this clonotype. The genes are TRBV12-3 or TRBV12-4 and TRBJ1-4, with 7 bases matching TRBD1. Germline trimming cut 6 bases from V and 8 bases from J; bases unmatched to any gene: 9. The CDR3 has 14 residues. The CDR3 nucleotides are TGTGCCAGCAGCCCCACAGACAGGGCGGAAAAACTGTTTTTT. Amino acid sequence: CASSPTDRAEKLFF.

This clonotype was seen repeatedly, ten times or more. The V gene is TRBV4-1, the J gene TRBJ2-5; 8 positions match TRBD1. V shed 4 bases, J shed 1 base, and the junction held 14 bases outside the gene matches. From germline, CDR1 is MGHRA and CDR2 YSYEKL. This CDR3 comprises 18 residues. CDR3 DNA sequence: TGCGCCAGCAGCCCGCAGGGAGGACAGGGCTCTCTCCAAGAGACCCAGTACTTC. The encoded protein is CASSPQGGQGSLQETQYF.

V usage is TRBV7-8 and J usage is TRBJ2-5, with D possibly matching TRBD2 (6 bases). The end of the DNA aligns better with TRBJ2-7, so the J call may be wrong. The germline gives CDR1 SGHVS, CDR2 FQNEAQ. The CDR3 consists of 14 residues. The CDR3 region is CASSFSEGRHEQYF. The CDR3 DNA reads as TGTGCCAGCAGCTTCTCGGAGGGTCGACACGAGCAGTACTTC.

Note on this clonotype: Just one base apart from a much larger clone, this may be a read error. The genes are TRBV12-3 or TRBV12-4 and TRBJ1-2, with a tentative D call TRBD1 (5 bases). The CDR3 spans 12 residues. This CDR3 is CASSWDGDGYAF. CDR3 in DNA: TGTGCCAGCAGCTGGGACGGAGATGGCTACGCCTTC.

This clonotype was picked up a small number of times. The V call is TRBV20-1, the J call TRBJ2-1; 10 nucleotides line up with TRBD2. The CDR3 runs to 15 residues. CDR1 is DFQATT, CDR2 SNEGSKA, per germline (reference sequence). J gave up 6 bases and V 4 bases, and 9 bases lay outside the gene matches. In DNA form, the CDR3 reads TGCAGTGCTATAAATAGCGGGGGGCCGCGCAATGAGCAGTTCTTC. Its protein is CSAINSGGPRNEQFF.

This clonotype was seen more than once but under ten times. A read error may account for a junction end that differs from germline. DNA of the CDR3: TGTGCCGGCAGTCTCCGGACAGGGAAGAAAGCGGGGGGCACATACGAGCAGTACTTC. This sequence encodes CAGSLRTGKKAGGTYEQYF. V usage is TRBV28 and J usage is TRBJ2-7, with a tentative D call TRBD2 (9 bases). This CDR3 has 19 amino acids. Looked up from germline, CDR1 is MDHEN and CDR2 is SYDVKM.

About this clonotype itself: Just one base apart from a much larger clone, this may be a read error. The V gene is TRBV10-3, the J gene TRBJ2-1; possibly TRBD1 for D (5 bases). The J call is uncertain, as TRBJ2-7 better fits the DNA end. CDR1 is ENHRY, CDR2 SYGVKD, per germline. CDR3 size: 16 residues. CDR3 loop: CAISPLQGNRYNEQYF. In nucleotides, the CDR3 is TGTGCCATCAGCCCCCTGCAGGGCAATAGGTACAATGAGCAGTACTTC.

Points on this clonotype: This clone may be a read error of a much larger clone one base away. The chain joins TRBV20-1 to TRBJ1-4; D not certain. The length of the CDR3 is 13 residues. Per germline, CDR1 DFQATT and CDR2 SNEGSKA (reference sequence). CDR3 DNA sequence: TGCAGGGCTAAAGGCGCAGCTAATGAAAAACTGTTTTTT. Its protein is CRAKGAANEKLFF.

The chain has TRBV28 and TRBJ2-5; maybe TRBD1 (6 bases). The J call could be wrong; TRBJ2-7 is a better fit for the DNA end. This CDR3 is built from 17 residues. Germline CDR1 reads MDHEN; CDR2 reads SYDVKM. The CDR3 region is CASRSRYRMDSEYEQYF. The CDR3 DNA follows: TGTGCCAGCAGATCTCGGTATAGGATGGACAGCGAATACGAGCAGTACTTC.

This chain uses TRBV20-1 with TRBJ2-3, with 14 positions matching TRBD2. Germline CDR1 DFQATT, CDR2 SNEGSKA (reference sequence). CDR3 length equals 19 residues. V shed 5 bases, J shed 4 bases, and the junction held 17 bases outside the gene matches. The CDR3 loop is CSAPEPGTSGGDGADTQYF. The DNA for the CDR3 is TGCAGTGCTCCTGAACCCGGGACTAGCGGGGGTGATGGCGCAGATACGCAGTATTTT.